The source of this T cell receptor beta chain is a study of blood T cell repertoires in COVID-19. Participants' reported clinical history set cohort assignment. The junction had 3 bases not matched to a gene; V was cut back by 6 bases and J by 3 bases. The CDR3 length is 13 residues. Germline loops: CDR1 LNHDA, CDR2 SQIVND (reference sequence). Study processing details: Quantification of nucleated cells was approximated via reference gene primer amplification. Here immunoSEQ multiplex PCR was the method, and the copy in TCRdb shows in-frame clones only, minus some. The D gene and trimming were derived from the DNA, and the V and J assignments and clone size from that table. The sample carries approximately 490,000 clones, around 87% recorded once. This clone was seen a single time.

The TCR was taken from a woman younger than 30 who had recovered from COVID-19. Sequencing was performed on PBMCs or T cells enriched from blood (not recorded which). The chain links TRBV19 to TRBJ1-2; TRBD1 matches at 8 bases. The CDR3 nucleotides are TGTGCCAGTAGGAGACAGGGGTACTATGGCTACACCTTC. Its translation: CASRRQGYYGYTF.